A single sample gave rise to the 15 T cell receptor beta chains below, sequenced in a study of blood T cells in healthy people across ages (dated by TCRdb to about 2015). Libraries were made using 5' RACE. These reads were obtained on an Illumina HiSeq 2500. The second PCR ran for about 6 to 12 cycles and used a J-beta primer mix along with a sample-barcoded 5' primer. The public sequencing data were trimmed at Q25 with fastp and processed into clonotypes with MiXCR by TCRdb, which kept only in-frame beta chains. One record per CDR3 amino acid sequence lists the most common genes and DNA. The sample table lists approximately 790,000 distinct CDR3 sequences, under 80% of them with a count of one. Roughly 25% of the sample is held by the ten biggest clonotypes. The sequenced sample consisted of blood. These receptors originate from a man younger than 40 in good health.

This clonotype has a handful of counts. The V call is TRBV6-2 or TRBV6-3, the J call TRBJ2-7, with TRBD1 matching over 8 bases. Germline V gene sequence: CDR1 MNHEY, CDR2 SVGEGT. The V gene end was trimmed by 5 bases and the J gene end by 0 bases; junction bases not matched to a gene: 6. This CDR3 is 15 amino acids long. Written as DNA, the CDR3 is TGTGCCAGCAGTCAACGACAGGGGTTCTCCTACGAGCAGTACTTC. Amino acids: CASSQRQGFSYEQYF.

This clonotype was seen a few times. This chain connects TRBV21-1 to TRBJ2-6; TRBD1 reflects the table's D call only, with no check against the DNA. TRBV21-1 is annotated as a pseudogene. The CDR3 totals 17 residues. In nucleotides, the CDR3 is TGTGCCAGCAGCAAACATGGACAGGCCGGCGGGGCCAACGTCCTGACTTTC. This encodes CASSKHGQAGGANVLTF.

In regard to this clonotype: The germline gene is not matched at one end of the junction; a read error may be the cause. Written as DNA, the CDR3 is TGCGCCAGCAGTCCAAGGGCCGGGCGGGGCTACACCTTC. Protein sequence: CASSPRAGRGYTF. V gene TRBV7-3 combines with J gene TRBJ1-2; D is ambiguous. Germline V gene lookup returns CDR1 SGHTA and CDR2 FQGTGA. The CDR3 sequence is 13 residues long. Drawing the rest from reference TRBV7-3 and TRBJ1-2, the complete variable domain is GAGVSQTPSNKVTEKGKYVELRCDPISGHTALYWYRQSLGQGPEFLIYFQGTGAADDSGLPNDRFFAVRPEGSVSTLKIQRTERGDSAVYLCASSPRAGRGYTFGSGTRLTVV.

The chain joins TRBV2 to TRBJ2-5, with 11 bases that match TRBD2. The CDR3 extends over 16 amino acids. The J segment lost 0 bases and the V segment lost 6 bases, leaving 6 bases of the junction unmatched. The germline CDR1 and CDR2 sequences are SNHLY and FYNNEI. The CDR3, as DNA: TGTGCCAGCAGGGCTAGCGGGGGGCCCTACCAAGAGACCCAGTACTTC. Protein: CASRASGGPYQETQYF.

This clonotype is a singleton in its sample. The genes are TRBV25-1 and TRBJ2-4; maybe TRBD1 (7 bases). Germline values: CDR1 MGHDK, CDR2 SYGVNS. CDR3 length: 14 residues. Trimming took off 4 bases at V and 8 bases at J, with 15 bases between the two ends. This chain's CDR3 is CASSGGTEAYIQYF. Here the CDR3 DNA reads TGTGCCAGCAGTGGCGGGACAGAGGCGTACATTCAGTACTTC.

In this sample, this clonotype turned up a few times. The chain recombines TRBV13 with TRBJ2-7; 8 bases are a match to TRBD2. CDR1 and CDR2 from the germline V gene are PRHDT and FYEKMQ (reference sequence). V dropped 11 bases and J dropped 6; count of bases not matched to a gene: 12. This CDR3 is built from 13 residues. The CDR3 bases are TGTGCCTCGGGCGGGGGGCGCCAGGTCGAGCAGTACTTC. This codes for CASGGGRQVEQYF.

The CDR3 DNA reads TGCAGCGTTGAAGAGCCGGCACCGGGCATTCAGTACTTC. Translating gives CSVEEPAPGIQYF. The chain recombines TRBV29-1 with TRBJ2-7, with unresolved D. Judging by the DNA end, TRBJ2-4 fits better; the J call may be wrong. From germline, CDR1 is SQVTM and CDR2 ANQGSEA. The CDR3 is made up of 13 amino acids.

In its sample, this clonotype was seen a few times. The rearrangement joins TRBV7-3 to TRBJ2-7; 10 bases fit TRBD1. The CDR3 has 13 amino acids. V was pared by 8 bases and J by 5 bases, with 6 bases of the junction left unmatched. Germline CDR1 reads SGHTA; CDR2 reads FQGTGA. The CDR3 nucleotides read TGTGCCAGCTCGGGACAGGGGTTCGACGAGCAGTACTTC. It translates to CASSGQGFDEQYF.

V usage is TRBV29-1 and J usage is TRBJ2-3; D may be TRBD1 or TRBD2 (5 bases each). There are 15 residues in the CDR3. Germline values: CDR1 SQVTM, CDR2 ANQGSEA. V was clipped by 5 bases and J by 4 bases, with 19 bases between them. Here the CDR3 reads CSVRIPGKGPDTQYF. CDR3 coding DNA: TGCAGCGTTCGGATTCCGGGAAAGGGACCAGATACGCAGTATTTT.

The gene calls are TRBV9 and TRBJ2-7; the D gene could be TRBD1 or TRBD2 (5 bases each). The better agreement between TRBJ2-5 and the DNA end casts doubt on the J call. This CDR3 is built from 12 residues. Germline values: CDR1 SGDLS, CDR2 YYNGEE. CDR3 DNA: TGTGCCATCAGAGGGGCCTCGGAGACCCAGTACTTC. Protein: CAIRGASETQYF.

This clonotype was recorded many times. The chain has TRBV20-1 and TRBJ2-5, with D unclear. This CDR3 has 11 amino acids. V was trimmed by 3 bases and J by 1 base, leaving 3 bases between them. Germline CDR1 is DFQATT and CDR2 is SNEGSKA (reference sequence). The CDR3 loop is CSASPQETQYF. Written as DNA, the CDR3 is TGCAGTGCTAGTCCCCAAGAGACCCAGTACTTC.

The V call is TRBV7-3, the J call TRBJ2-3, with D uncertain. The germline gives CDR1 SGHTA, CDR2 FQGTGA. Trimming removed 5 bases at V and 0 bases at J, with 9 bases between. This CDR3 has 14 residues. As DNA, the CDR3 is TGTGCCAGCAGCAAAACGTCTAGCACAGATACGCAGTATTTT. Its protein product is CASSKTSSTDTQYF.

This clonotype was seen a few times. A much larger clone differs by one base, so this may be a read error. The V call is TRBV28, the J call TRBJ2-3; D is possibly TRBD2 (5 bases). CDR1 is MDHEN, CDR2 SYDVKM, per germline. V was pared by 6 bases and J by 4 bases, with 8 bases between. CDR3 length: 12 residues. In nucleotides, the CDR3 is TGTGCCAGCAGACTAGGGTCAGATACGCAGTATTTT. Translation gives CASRLGSDTQYF.

The chain is built from TRBV2 and TRBJ2-1, with 9 bases identical to TRBD2. V shed 3 bases, J shed 6 bases, and the junction held 3 bases outside the gene matches. CDR1 and CDR2 from the germline V gene are SNHLY and FYNNEI. This CDR3 is 14 amino acids long. CDR3 amino acids: CASSEAGGRNEQFF. The CDR3, as DNA: TGTGCCAGCAGTGAGGCGGGGGGGCGCAATGAGCAGTTCTTC.

The chain has TRBV28 and TRBJ2-7, with D possibly TRBD1 on 6 matching bases. Between the trimmed V and J ends, which lost 4 bases and 0 bases, there was a span of 16 bases. CDR3 size: 16 residues. Germline V gene sequence: CDR1 MDHEN, CDR2 SYDVKM. CDR3 amino acids: CASSSIRDTASYEQYF. The CDR3 DNA reads as TGTGCCAGCAGTTCCATCCGGGACACCGCCTCCTACGAGCAGTACTTC.